Following are 14 T cell receptor beta chains from one sample sequenced in a study of blood T cell repertoires in COVID-19. Measured with immunoSEQ multiplex PCR; TCRdb has only the in-frame clones, and not every one. The table includes fewer than 450,000 clones, around 90% detected once. Input material: PBMCs or T cells enriched from blood (not recorded which). These receptors all stem from a woman aged 40 to 50 with acute COVID-19.

The rearrangement links TRBV11-2 to TRBJ1-5, with 9 bases identical to TRBD1. The V gene's germline CDR1 is SGHAT and CDR2 FQNNGV. CDR3 length equals 15 residues. Unmatched junction bases numbered 2, after V lost 1 base and J lost 4 bases. The CDR3 is CASSLGDRVNQPQHF. The CDR3 DNA is TGTGCCAGCAGCTTAGGGGACAGGGTTAATCAGCCCCAGCATTTT. The complete variable domain, with remaining parts taken from reference TRBV11-2 and TRBJ1-5, reads EAGVAQSPRYKIIEKRQSVAFWCNPISGHATLYWYQQILGQGPKLLIQFQNNGVVDDSQLPKDRFSAERLKGVDSTLKIQPAKLEDSAVYLCASSLGDRVNQPQHFGDGTRLSIL.

J is TRBJ1-2 and V is TRBV3-1 (or the pseudogene TRBV3-2); D may be TRBD1 (6 bases). V lost 4 bases and J 0 bases, leaving 15 bases between the germline ends. CDR1 and CDR2 (germline): LGHDT, YNNKEL (reference sequence). This CDR3 has 16 amino acids. CDR3 nucleotide sequence: TGTGCCAGCAGCCCTGACAGGCCTGGGTCTAACTATGGCTACACCTTC. It encodes CASSPDRPGSNYGYTF.

The V call is TRBV6-5, the J call TRBJ2-7; D is perhaps TRBD1 (5 bases). The CDR3 loop spans 12 amino acids. V was cut by 11 bases and J by 2 bases, with 13 bases left in between. Germline V CDR1 and CDR2: MNHEY, SVGAGI. CDR3 sequence: CACYRTPYEQYF. DNA of the CDR3: TGTGCCTGCTACAGGACCCCCTACGAGCAGTACTTC.

V is TRBV7-9 and J is TRBJ2-4, with D unresolved. V gave up 4 bases and J gave up 8 bases, with 12 bases separating them. Germline CDR1 and CDR2: SEHNR and FQNEAQ (reference sequence). The CDR3 length is 13 residues. The CDR3: CASSSSGGDIQYF. The CDR3 DNA is TGTGCCAGCAGCTCCTCGGGTGGAGACATTCAGTACTTC.

V is TRBV25-1 and J is TRBJ2-1; TRBD1 is a possible D gene (6 bases). CDR3 size: 17 residues. V lost 1 base to trimming and J lost 0 bases, with 13 bases between them. CDR1 and CDR2 from the germline V gene are MGHDK and SYGVNS. Here the CDR3 DNA reads TGTGCCAGCAGTGAATTAACAGGGCAGAGCTCCTACAATGAGCAGTTCTTC. Its translation is CASSELTGQSSYNEQFF.

This chain links TRBV25-1 with TRBJ2-3, with TRBD1 as a possible D gene (5 bases). V lost 3 bases, J lost 4 bases, and 11 bases lay in between. CDR3 size: 14 residues. Per germline, CDR1 MGHDK and CDR2 SYGVNS. This chain's CDR3 is CASSDRAIADTQYF. CDR3 coding DNA: TGTGCCAGCAGTGACAGGGCAATTGCAGATACGCAGTATTTT.

The chain has TRBV12-3 or TRBV12-4 and TRBJ2-3; a weak D match, TRBD1 (5 bases). CDR3 size: 13 residues. Trimming pared 7 bases from V and 10 bases from J, leaving 18 bases between. The CDR3 sequence is CASTVGPSRAQYF. DNA for the CDR3: TGTGCCAGCACCGTGGGGCCAAGCAGAGCGCAGTATTTT.

The chain employs TRBV5-4 and TRBJ2-5; D remains unclear. This CDR3 is built from 14 residues. Trimming pared 2 bases from V and 2 bases from J, leaving 10 bases between. Germline CDR1 is SGHNT and CDR2 is YYREEE (reference sequence). CDR3 nucleotide sequence: TGTGCCAGCAGCTTACGCCAGACTCAAGAGACCCAGTACTTC. It yields the protein CASSLRQTQETQYF.

Of note for this clone: Other DNA sequences in this sample translate to the same CDR3. This chain joins TRBV11-3 and TRBJ1-1, with a tentative D call TRBD1 (5 bases). Germline CDR1 reads SGHNT; CDR2 reads YENEEA. The ends were cut back, 1 base at V and 3 bases at J, with 9 bases in the middle. The CDR3 consists of 14 residues. The CDR3 DNA is TGTGCCAGCAGCTTAGGTGGGGGGGACACTGAAGCTTTCTTT. This translates into CASSLGGGDTEAFF.

This clone was counted a single time. DNA of the CDR3: TGCGCCAGCAGCTTGGCTTTAGCTAGCGTGGAAGAGGAGACCCAGTACTTC. This codes for CASSLALASVEEETQYF. The rearrangement uses TRBV5-1 and TRBJ2-5, with D perhaps matching TRBD2 (6 bases). Germline V CDR1 and CDR2: SGHRS, YFSETQ. The CDR3 totals 17 residues. V lost 0 bases to trimming and J lost 5 bases, with 20 bases between them.

This clone was observed a few times. For the CDR3, the DNA is TGTGCCAGCAGTCTTCTAGCGGGGGGGACCTACGAGCAGTACTTC. Translated: CASSLLAGGTYEQYF. The J gene is TRBJ2-7, the V gene TRBV2; TRBD2 aligns across 12 bases. V trimming: 5 bases; J trimming: 2 bases; junction bases outside the gene matches: 4. CDR1 is SNHLY, CDR2 FYNNEI, per germline. The CDR3 is made up of 15 amino acids.

The chain has TRBV7-9 and TRBJ2-7; TRBD2 might be the D (6 bases). Trimming removed 5 bases from V and 2 bases from J, with 13 bases in between. The CDR3 spans 14 residues. Looked up from germline, CDR1 is SEHNR and CDR2 is FQNEAQ (reference sequence). The CDR3 DNA is TGTGCCAGCAGCCAAGGGACTGAGCCCTACGAGCAGTACTTC. Its protein is CASSQGTEPYEQYF.

This clone has a handful of counts. The rearrangement joins TRBV6-1 to TRBJ1-2; D remains unclear. V was clipped by 1 base and J by 3 bases, with 12 bases between them. Germline CDR1 is MNHNS and CDR2 is SASEGT. This CDR3 has 15 amino acids. The CDR3 protein is CASSEGSPRDYGYTF. The CDR3 DNA sequence: TGTGCCAGCAGTGAAGGGTCGCCTAGAGACTATGGCTACACCTTC.

The J gene is TRBJ2-3, the V gene TRBV3-1 (or the pseudogene TRBV3-2); 8 positions agree with TRBD1. The CDR3 is made up of 15 amino acids. V lost 3 bases to trimming and J lost 4 bases; unmatched junction nucleotides: 6. The V gene's germline CDR1 is LGHDT and CDR2 YNNKEL (reference sequence). The CDR3, as DNA: TGTGCCAGCAGCCACACTGGACAGGGATCAGATACGCAGTATTTT. Its protein product is CASSHTGQGSDTQYF.